The 13 T cell receptor beta chains in this list originate from one sample, sequenced in a study of T cell repertoires in cytomegalovirus infection. MiXCR, run by TCRdb on the reads, gives a single entry per CDR3 protein. Of 76,000 or so distinct CDR3 sequences in the sample, more than 3% were seen once. Sequences were obtained from PBMCs. The receptors here all came from a human donor in good health (CMV status not recorded). Some clones in this sample may be carry-over from other donors' samples.

This clonotype was detected many times. The rearrangement uses TRBV7-9 and TRBJ2-7; 7 positions match TRBD1. Trimming cost V 4 bases and J 1 base; bases outside gene matches: 1. Per germline, CDR1 SEHNR and CDR2 FQNEAQ (reference sequence). The CDR3 loop spans 13 amino acids. Here the CDR3 DNA reads TGTGCCAGCAGCTGGACAGGTTCCTACGAGCAGTACTTC. It is translated as CASSWTGSYEQYF.

This clonotype was seen repeatedly, ten times or more. The gene calls are TRBV7-3 and TRBJ1-1, with unresolved D. The CDR3 contains 13 residues. Deletions cut 5 bases from V and 5 bases from J, with 12 bases between. Germline V CDR1 and CDR2: SGHTA, FQGTGA. The CDR3 DNA is TGTGCCAGCAGCATGACTACGGGGACTGAAGCTTTCTTT. This sequence encodes CASSMTTGTEAFF. Full variable domain (rest looked up from reference TRBV7-3 and TRBJ1-1): GAGVSQTPSNKVTEKGKYVELRCDPISGHTALYWYRQSLGQGPEFLIYFQGTGAADDSGLPNDRFFAVRPEGSVSTLKIQRTERGDSAVYLCASSMTTGTEAFFGQGTRLTVV.

At least ten counts were recorded for this clonotype. CDR3 sequence: CASSIGSYTDTQYF. The CDR3 nucleotides read TGTGCCAGTAGTATCGGCAGTTACACAGATACGCAGTATTTT. This sequence joins TRBV19 and TRBJ2-3; D uncertain. Between the trimmed V and J ends, which lost 3 bases and 2 bases, there was a span of 9 bases. This CDR3 comprises 14 residues. Germline CDR1 is LNHDA and CDR2 is SQIVND (reference sequence).

This clonotype was seen at least ten times. The J gene is TRBJ2-7, the V gene TRBV6-5, with D maybe TRBD2 (5 bases). Germline CDR1 and CDR2: MNHEY and SVGAGI. This CDR3 contains 13 residues. Between the trimmed V and J ends, which lost 7 bases and 5 bases, there was a span of 15 bases. The CDR3 nucleotides are TGTGCCAGCACCCCAGGAGGACTCGACGAGCAGTACTTC. Its translation is CASTPGGLDEQYF.

In its sample, this clonotype was seen many times. CDR3 region: CSARKNGGATYNEQFF. CDR3 nucleotides: TGCAGTGCTAGAAAAAACGGGGGGGCCACCTACAATGAGCAGTTCTTC. This chain joins TRBV20-1 and TRBJ2-1; 8 bases agree with TRBD2. Germline CDR1 reads DFQATT; CDR2 reads SNEGSKA (reference sequence). This CDR3 is 16 amino acids long. Unmatched junction bases numbered 8, after V lost 2 bases and J lost 2 bases.

This clonotype has ten or more counts. This chain uses TRBV5-4 with TRBJ2-3, with a weak D call TRBD2 (5 bases). This CDR3 contains 12 residues. In germline, CDR1 is SGHNT, CDR2 YYREEE (reference sequence). Trimming took off 7 bases at V and 1 base at J, with 7 bases between the two ends. This CDR3 is CASHGGTDTQYF. CDR3 DNA sequence: TGTGCCAGCCACGGGGGCACAGATACGCAGTATTTT.

In this sample, this clonotype turned up many times. This chain joins TRBV28 and TRBJ1-4, with 10 bases identical to TRBD1. With 8 bases clipped from V and 11 bases from J, the junction kept 8 bases outside the gene matches. CDR3 length: 13 amino acids. The germline V gene encodes CDR1 MDHEN and CDR2 SYDVKM. The CDR3 DNA is TGTGCCAGCGGGACAGGGGCAAGGGGCAAACTGTTTTTT. Protein product: CASGTGARGKLFF.

This clonotype was seen repeatedly, ten times or more. This rearrangement joins TRBV19 to TRBJ1-4, with 7 bases identical to TRBD1. The CDR3 spans 17 residues. With V trimmed by 3 bases and J by 3 bases, 10 bases remained unmatched. Germline V gives CDR1 LNHDA, CDR2 SQIVND (reference sequence). The CDR3 protein is CASSMPGGSAANEKLFF. The DNA for the CDR3 is TGTGCCAGTAGTATGCCAGGGGGAAGCGCGGCTAATGAAAAACTGTTTTTT.

This clonotype was observed at least ten times. The chain couples TRBV5-6 to TRBJ1-1; D is unresolved. V lost 0 bases and J lost 6, with 9 bases in between. The CDR3 runs to 13 residues. Germline lookup yields CDR1 SGHDT and CDR2 YYEEEE. The CDR3 DNA sequence: TGTGCCAGCAGCTTGGGGGTGATTGCTGAAGCTTTCTTT. Amino acid sequence: CASSLGVIAEAFF.

This clonotype was found many times. DNA for the CDR3: TGTGCCAGCAGCTTGGACAGGGGAGATCGCTACACCTTC. Translation gives CASSLDRGDRYTF. The chain joins TRBV7-3 to TRBJ1-2; TRBD1 matches 9 bases. The CDR3 contains 13 residues. The V and J ends lost 3 bases and 9 bases, in that order; junction bases with no gene match: 5. CDR1 and CDR2 (germline): SGHTA, FQGTGA.

This clonotype has a count of ten or more. The chain carries TRBV2 and TRBJ2-5; D is unclear. The CDR3 has 14 residues. Trimming cost V 0 bases and J 2 bases, with 7 bases left between them. Per the germline V gene, CDR1 is SNHLY and CDR2 is FYNNEI. DNA for the CDR3: TGTGCCAGCAGTGAAGCGGGATTTCAAGAGACCCAGTACTTC. Protein: CASSEAGFQETQYF. Looking up the rest from reference TRBV2 and TRBJ2-5 gives the full variable domain: EPEVTQTPSHQVTQMGQEVILRCVPISNHLYFYWYRQILGQKVEFLVSFYNNEISEKSEIFDDQFSVERPDGSNFTLKIRSTKLEDSAMYFCASSEAGFQETQYFGPGTRLLVL.

This clonotype came up many times. This chain joins TRBV11-2 and TRBJ2-5, with TRBD2 identical over 8 bases. With V trimmed by 3 bases and J by 3 bases, 9 bases remained unmatched. CDR3 length equals 16 residues. From germline, CDR1 is SGHAT and CDR2 FQNNGV. DNA for the CDR3: TGTGCCAGCAGCTTCCGGAGTAGCGGGGAAAAAGAGACCCAGTACTTC. This sequence encodes CASSFRSSGEKETQYF.

This clonotype occurred many times. The chain combines TRBV7-2 with TRBJ2-5; 8 bases fit TRBD2. Germline-derived CDR1 and CDR2 are SGHTA and FQGNSA. Trimming cost V 5 bases and J 13 bases; bases outside gene matches: 12. This CDR3 has 13 residues. The CDR3 DNA is TGTGCCAGCAGCCTGCGGGGGGCCGGACTCCCGTACTTC. Encoded protein: CASSLRGAGLPYF.